This T cell receptor beta chain was sequenced during a study of T cells after yellow fever vaccination. Using its own MiXCR run on the 5' RACE reads, TCRdb lists one record per CDR3 protein. The sample shows 250,000 to 400,000 distinct CDR3 sequences, 4% to 5.5% of them seen only once. Looked up from germline, CDR1 is LGHNA and CDR2 is YSLEER. The CDR3 is made up of 15 amino acids. V shed 1 base and J 5 bases; nucleotides not matched to a gene: 4. The sequence was collected from a man between 18 and 29 years old who received the YFV17D yellow fever vaccine. Specimen: PBMCs, collected 15 days after the yellow fever booster vaccination. The chain employs TRBV4-3 and TRBJ1-4; TRBD1 aligns across 7 bases. The CDR3 sequence: CASSQGGQRNEKLFF. The CDR3 DNA follows: TGCGCCAGCAGCCAAGGGGGACAGCGGAATGAAAAACTGTTTTTT.